The TCR beta chain under discussion was sequenced for a study of early T cells in non-severe SARS-CoV-2 infection. Unique molecular identifier tags were affixed to discrete cDNA molecules. TCRdb re-derived calls from the 5' RACE reads in MiXCR, one entry per CDR3 protein. The table shows 30,000 or so distinct CDR3 sequences, with 5.4% occurring only once. CDR1 is LGHDT, CDR2 YNNKEL, per germline (reference sequence). V dropped 3 bases and J dropped 10; count of bases not matched to a gene: 2. The CDR3 extends over 12 amino acids. This clonotype was detected ten times or more. The V call is TRBV3-1, the J call TRBJ2-1, with 8 nucleotides matching TRBD1. This sequence was found in an adult who was a healthcare worker with PCR-confirmed SARS-CoV-2 infection or an uninfected control (not recorded which). The sequencing sample was made of whole blood. The CDR3 DNA is TGTGCCAGCAGCCACGGACAGGGAGAGCAGTTCTTC. It codes for CASSHGQGEQFF.